These 29 T cell receptor beta chains were sequenced from one sample in a study of T cells in Graves' hyperthyroidism and ophthalmopathy. The source material, RNA transcripts, was used to amplify TCR beta CDR3 regions. Initially, a first-round RT-PCR of the TCR CDR3 employed the HTBI primer set. Using its own MiXCR run on the multiplex PCR reads, TCRdb lists one record per CDR3 protein. The sample has over 700,000 distinct CDR3 sequences; around 40% are singletons. The specimen was blood. The receptors originated from a woman aged 40 to 50 with Graves' hyperthyroidism.

This chain uses TRBV11-2 with TRBJ1-1; D is uncertain. V lost 3 bases and J lost 3, with 8 bases in between. This CDR3 is 13 amino acids long. Per the germline V gene, CDR1 is SGHAT and CDR2 is FQNNGV. The CDR3 coding sequence is TGTGCCAGCAGCTTCCGGACCGACACTGAAGCTTTCTTT. Protein product: CASSFRTDTEAFF.

The chain has TRBV4-1 and TRBJ1-6, with no clear D. Germline V gene data show CDR1 as MGHRA and CDR2 as YSYEKL. The length of the CDR3 is 13 residues. Trimming shortened V by 0 bases and J by 11 bases, and 8 bases separated the two germline ends. Here the CDR3 DNA reads TGCGCCAGCAGCCAAGAAGAGTTCGCACCCCTCCACTTT. Its translation is CASSQEEFAPLHF.

For this clonotype: This could be a read error, since a much larger clone is one nucleotide away. The chain is built from TRBV12-3 or TRBV12-4 and TRBJ2-7, with TRBD2 matching 13 bases. There are 15 residues in the CDR3. The CDR3 here is CAGSLGLAGVYEQYF. The CDR3 coding sequence is TGTGCCGGCAGTTTAGGACTAGCGGGAGTCTACGAGCAGTACTTC.

The rearrangement links TRBV5-1 to TRBJ2-5; 12 nucleotides agree with TRBD2. Germline values: CDR1 SGHRS, CDR2 YFSETQ. V trimming: 2 bases; J trimming: 6 bases; junction bases outside the gene matches: 11. The CDR3 extends over 17 amino acids. The CDR3 here is CASSFGLAGGVLQTQYF. In DNA, the CDR3 is TGCGCCAGCAGCTTTGGCCTAGCGGGAGGGGTTCTGCAGACCCAGTACTTC.

V usage is TRBV6-5 and J usage is TRBJ1-1; D is undetermined. Germline CDR1 MNHEY, CDR2 SVGAGI. Trimming removed 2 bases at V and 9 bases at J, with 10 bases between. The CDR3 is 12 amino acids. CDR3 DNA: TGTGCCAGCAGTTACACCCCAGGACAAGCTTTCTTT. Its protein is CASSYTPGQAFF.

In the case of this clonotype: A much larger clone is a single base away; this may be a read error. The chain recombines TRBV12-3 or TRBV12-4 with TRBJ2-5; 7 nucleotides agree with TRBD2. The CDR3 length is 14 residues. The V gene end was trimmed by 5 bases and the J gene end by 7 bases; junction bases not matched to a gene: 10. DNA for the CDR3: TGTGCCAGCAGTCGCAGGACTAGGAACGGGACCCAGTACTTC. Translation: CASSRRTRNGTQYF.

The chain has TRBV2 and TRBJ2-7, with 7 nucleotides matching TRBD1. In germline, CDR1 is SNHLY, CDR2 FYNNEI. The CDR3 loop spans 13 amino acids. Trimming at V came to 8 bases and at J to 7 bases, leaving 11 bases not matched to a gene. The DNA of the CDR3 is TGTGCCAGCGGCCCGACAGGGATGTGGGAGCAGTACTTC. This encodes CASGPTGMWEQYF.

As DNA, the CDR3 is TGTGCCAGCAGCTTAGTAGTTGGGGACTACGAGCAGTACTTC. This translates into CASSLVVGDYEQYF. This chain connects TRBV7-2 to TRBJ2-7; D not resolved. This CDR3 spans 14 amino acids. Per the germline V gene, CDR1 is SGHTA and CDR2 is FQGNSA. Trimming took off 1 base at V and 3 bases at J, with 10 bases between the two ends.

This chain links TRBV3-1 with TRBJ1-2; D possibly corresponds to TRBD1 (6 bases). The germline gives CDR1 LGHDT, CDR2 YNNKEL (reference sequence). This CDR3 is built from 15 residues. Trimming stripped 0 bases from V and 7 bases from J, with 15 bases between. The CDR3 DNA follows: TGTGCCAGCAGCCAAGATAGATGGACAGCCCCTGGCTACACCTTC. Residues: CASSQDRWTAPGYTF.

The table lists this clonotype with a few counts. This chain joins TRBV5-1 and TRBJ1-2, with D unclear. CDR1 and CDR2 from the germline V gene are SGHRS and YFSETQ. V shed 1 base and J shed 2 bases, with 6 bases lying between them. This CDR3 comprises 13 residues. CDR3 in amino acids: CASSLTQNYGYTF. CDR3 in DNA: TGCGCCAGCAGCTTGACACAGAACTATGGCTACACCTTC.

This clonotype appeared many times. The genes are TRBV7-9 and TRBJ2-5; 8 bases are shared with TRBD2. CDR3 length: 14 amino acids. V shed 5 bases and J 0 bases; nucleotides not matched to a gene: 2. Germline CDR1 reads SEHNR; CDR2 reads FQNEAQ (reference sequence). CDR3 protein: CASSTSGNQETQYF. CDR3 DNA: TGTGCCAGCAGCACTAGCGGAAACCAAGAGACCCAGTACTTC.

The J gene is TRBJ2-2, the V gene TRBV7-9; the D gene could be TRBD1 or TRBD2 (6 bases each). V lost 5 bases, J lost 4 bases, and 14 bases lay in between. The CDR3 has 15 residues. Germline loops: CDR1 SEHNR, CDR2 FQNEAQ (reference sequence). The CDR3 is CASSRGPEGTGELFF. CDR3 DNA: TGTGCCAGCAGCCGGGGGCCGGAAGGCACCGGGGAGCTGTTTTTT.

This clonotype was seen only a few times. This sequence joins TRBV19 and TRBJ1-2; possibly TRBD1 for D (6 bases). V was pared by 6 bases and J by 6 bases, with 14 bases between. Germline CDR1 reads LNHDA; CDR2 reads SQIVND (reference sequence). This CDR3 comprises 13 residues. Here the CDR3 reads CASSPRGNHGYTF. The CDR3 coding sequence is TGTGCCAGTAGCCCAAGGGGGAACCATGGCTACACCTTC.

The rearrangement joins TRBV4-2 to TRBJ2-7; D is ambiguous. Per the germline V gene, CDR1 is LGHNA and CDR2 is YNFKEQ. There are 16 residues in the CDR3. V was clipped by 0 bases and J by 2 bases, with 14 bases between them. CDR3 sequence reads: CASSQDLPSPAYEQYF. CDR3 nucleotides: TGTGCCAGCAGCCAAGATCTTCCTAGTCCCGCCTACGAGCAGTACTTC.

The genes are TRBV5-1 and TRBJ2-2; 12 positions match TRBD1. CDR1 SGHRS and CDR2 YFSETQ come from the germline V gene. After removal of 10 bases from V and 4 bases from J, the junction contained 8 bases not matched to a gene. The CDR3 is made up of 15 amino acids. In nucleotides, the CDR3 is TGCGCCGGCAAGGGACAGGGGGCCGGCACCGGGGAGCTGTTTTTT. Encoded protein: CAGKGQGAGTGELFF.

A word on this clonotype: At one end, the junction sequence differs from germline, possibly due to a read error. The chain uses TRBV7-2 and TRBJ2-7, with 9 bases lining up with TRBD2. The CDR3 covers 16 residues. The germline gives CDR1 SGHTA, CDR2 FQGNSA. The CDR3 protein is CASSLLTSGSSYEQHF. CDR3 DNA: TGTGCCAGCAGCTTATTGACTAGCGGAAGCTCCTACGAGCAGCACTTC.

The chain couples TRBV5-1 to TRBJ2-7; 12 positions agree with TRBD1. This CDR3 is built from 15 residues. Per germline, CDR1 SGHRS and CDR2 YFSETQ. The V gene end was trimmed by 10 bases and the J gene end by 7 bases; junction bases not matched to a gene: 15. This CDR3 reads CAGKRGQGASDEQYF. CDR3 coding DNA: TGCGCCGGGAAGCGGGGACAGGGGGCGTCGGATGAGCAGTACTTC.

The table lists this clonotype with many counts. The chain employs TRBV7-8 and TRBJ1-2; D gene ambiguous. Germline loops: CDR1 SGHVS, CDR2 FQNEAQ. Trimming cost V 5 bases and J 7 bases, with 17 bases left between them. This CDR3 is 14 amino acids long. The CDR3: CASSPISGGSGYTF. Written as DNA, the CDR3 is TGTGCCAGCAGCCCCATTTCAGGAGGAAGTGGCTACACCTTC.

The V gene is TRBV7-2, the J gene TRBJ2-7; TRBD2 agrees at 9 bases. The V gene's germline CDR1 is SGHTA and CDR2 FQGNSA. V lost 5 bases to trimming and J lost 3 bases; unmatched junction nucleotides: 5. CDR3 length: 14 amino acids. For the CDR3, the DNA is TGTGCCAGCAGCCGGAGCGGGGGGTTCTACGAGCAGTACTTC. Translating gives CASSRSGGFYEQYF.

Of note for this clonotype: A much larger clone is a single base away; this may be a read error. The chain links TRBV7-2 to TRBJ2-5; TRBD1 aligns across 9 bases. Per the germline V gene, CDR1 is SGHTA and CDR2 is FQGNSA. The CDR3 has 13 amino acids. The V and J ends lost 4 bases and 5 bases, in that order; junction bases with no gene match: 2. In DNA form, the CDR3 reads TGTGCCAGCAGCTCGGACAGGGGTGAGACCCAGTACTTC. Translation gives CASSSDRGETQYF.

The sample holds many counts of this clonotype. The V call is TRBV29-1, the J call TRBJ2-5, with D possibly TRBD2 on 5 matching bases. V gave up 2 bases and J gave up 7 bases, with 11 bases separating them. CDR1 is SQVTM, CDR2 ANQGSEA, per germline. The CDR3 runs 12 residues. The CDR3 region is CSVESSGWTQYF. In DNA form, the CDR3 reads TGCAGCGTTGAATCGTCGGGGTGGACCCAGTACTTC.

As to this clonotype: A much larger clone is a single base away; this may be a read error. The chain joins TRBV11-2 to TRBJ1-1; D ambiguous. CDR3 length: 14 amino acids. From germline, CDR1 is SGHAT and CDR2 FQNNGV. Trimming took off 8 bases at V and 9 bases at J, with 22 bases between the two ends. CDR3 region: CASGLGGLTAQAFF. The DNA for the CDR3 is TGTGCCAGCGGCCTAGGAGGACTTACTGCACAAGCTTTCTTT.

This clonotype has a handful of counts. This sequence joins TRBV29-1 and TRBJ2-3; possibly TRBD1 for D (5 bases). The CDR3 totals 15 residues. Germline CDR1 and CDR2: SQVTM and ANQGSEA. Between the trimmed V and J ends, which lost 1 base and 1 base, there was a span of 12 bases. The CDR3 nucleotides are TGCAGCGTTGAAGGTCACAGGAGTGGCACAGATACGCAGTATTTT. Translating gives CSVEGHRSGTDTQYF.

The V call is TRBV5-1, the J call TRBJ2-5, with D tentatively TRBD2 (5 bases). Germline CDR1 SGHRS, CDR2 YFSETQ. Trimming shortened V by 0 bases and J by 0 bases, and 9 bases separated the two germline ends. This CDR3 comprises 15 residues. In nucleotides, the CDR3 is TGCGCCAGCAGCTTGGCCAGCGGCCACCAAGAGACCCAGTACTTC. It encodes CASSLASGHQETQYF. Complete variable domain (other parts from reference TRBV5-1 and TRBJ2-5): KAGVTQTPRYLIKTRGQQVTLSCSPISGHRSVSWYQQTPGQGLQFLFEYFSETQRNKGNFPGRFSGRQFSNSRSEMNVSTLELGDSALYLCASSLASGHQETQYFGPGTRLLVL.

At least ten counts were recorded for this clonotype. The chain employs TRBV29-1 and TRBJ2-7; D tentatively reads TRBD1 or TRBD2 (6 bases each). The CDR3 has 16 residues. Trimming left V 2 bases short and J 5 bases short, with 22 bases between. The germline CDR1 and CDR2 sequences are SQVTM and ANQGSEA. The CDR3 DNA sequence: TGCAGCGTTGAAAGTCCACGGGGGCAGCTACATCACGAGCAGTACTTC. Protein: CSVESPRGQLHHEQYF.

This clonotype was detected ten times or more. The J gene is TRBJ1-2, the V gene TRBV20-1, with 8 nucleotides matching TRBD1. This CDR3 has 13 amino acids. Per germline, CDR1 DFQATT and CDR2 SNEGSKA (reference sequence). V was clipped by 2 bases and J by 3 bases; unmatched bases: 2. CDR3 amino acids: CSARKTGDYGYTF. The CDR3 coding sequence is TGCAGTGCTAGAAAGACAGGGGACTATGGCTACACCTTC.

This clonotype was counted only a few times. The chain recombines TRBV6-5 with TRBJ1-6, with TRBD1 matching 9 bases. V lost 4 bases and J lost 8; bases outside the gene matches: 3. CDR1 is MNHEY and CDR2 is SVGAGI in the germline V gene. The length of the CDR3 is 14 residues. CDR3 coding DNA: TGTGCCAGCAGTTGGGGACAGGGATATTCACCCCTCCACTTT. Encoded protein: CASSWGQGYSPLHF.

With respect to this clonotype: A read error is possible here, since a much larger clone lies one base away. CDR3 sequence reads: CASSLSLSSGDTIYF. CDR3 nucleotides: TGTGCCAGCAGCTTATCTTTGAGCTCTGGAGACACCATATATTTT. V gene TRBV7-2 combines with J gene TRBJ1-3, with unresolved D. CDR1 and CDR2 (germline): SGHTA, FQGNSA. The CDR3 length is 15 residues.

The chain's CDR3 is CASSLAWEKLQNTGELFF. CDR3 coding DNA: TGTGCCAGCAGCTTAGCGTGGGAGAAATTGCAGAACACCGGGGAGCTGTTTTTT. V and J are TRBV7-9 and TRBJ2-2; perhaps TRBD2 as D (5 bases). The V gene's germline CDR1 is SEHNR and CDR2 FQNEAQ (reference sequence). CDR3 length: 18 residues. With 0 bases removed from V and 1 base from J, the gap between germline ends came to 15 bases. Looking up the rest from reference TRBV7-9 and TRBJ2-2 gives the full variable domain: DTGVSQNPRHKITKRGQNVTFRCDPISEHNRLYWYRQTLGQGPEFLTYFQNEAQLEKSRLLSDRFSAERPKGSFSTLEIQRTEQGDSAMYLCASSLAWEKLQNTGELFFGEGSRLTVL.